One and the same sample provided the 20 T cell receptor beta chains below, sequenced in a study of control samples from healthy donors and cancer patients. Sequencing was performed with immunoSEQ multiplex PCR; in TCRdb, only in-frame clones are kept and a portion is missing. The sample shows 150,000 to 200,000 clones, 95% to 96% of them seen only once. Source material: blood. The receptors were gathered from a woman aged 25 to 39 in good health.

This clone occurred once. The chain carries TRBV18 and TRBJ2-2; D possibly uses TRBD1 or TRBD2 (5 bases each). V was shortened by 3 bases and J by 1 base, with 12 bases between the two germline ends. Germline V gene lookup returns CDR1 KGHSH and CDR2 LQKENI. The CDR3 is 16 residues long. The CDR3 loop is CASSPFRGGNTGELFF. The CDR3 DNA reads as TGTGCCAGCTCACCCTTTCGTGGGGGGAACACCGGGGAGCTGTTTTTT. Supplemented by reference TRBV18 and TRBJ2-2, the full variable domain reads NAGVMQNPRHLVRRRGQEARLRCSPMKGHSHVYWYRQLPEEGLKFMVYLQKENIIDESGMPKERFSAEFPKEGPSILRIQQVVRGDSAAYFCASSPFRGGNTGELFFGEGSRLTVL.

This chain connects TRBV15 to TRBJ2-7; TRBD1 matches 11 bases. The length of the CDR3 is 14 residues. The V and J ends lost 1 base and 5 bases, in that order; junction bases with no gene match: 1. The V gene's germline CDR1 is LNHNV and CDR2 YYDKDF (reference sequence). The CDR3 loop reads CATSRGTGGNEQYF. The CDR3 bases are TGTGCCACCAGCAGAGGGACAGGGGGCAACGAGCAGTACTTC.

The CDR3 protein is CASRSLEEQYF. CDR3 DNA: TGTGCCAGCAGGTCCCTTGAGGAGCAGTACTTC. The gene calls are TRBV7-9 and TRBJ2-7; D is unresolved. The germline V gene encodes CDR1 SEHNR and CDR2 FQNEAQ (reference sequence). The length of the CDR3 is 11 residues. V lost 6 bases and J 7 bases, leaving 10 bases between the germline ends.

The rearrangement links TRBV7-8 to TRBJ1-6, with TRBD1 as a possible D gene (6 bases). CDR1 and CDR2 (germline): SGHVS, FQNEAQ. The CDR3 has 15 amino acids. Trimming cost V 1 base and J 10 bases, with 14 bases left between them. The CDR3 reads CASSLGGGRGSPLHF. The CDR3 nucleotides read TGTGCCAGCAGCTTAGGGGGCGGGAGGGGGTCACCCCTCCACTTT.

The rearrangement links TRBV30 to TRBJ2-6, with D possibly matching TRBD1 (5 bases). The germline V and J ends were trimmed by 1 base and 0 bases, with 10 bases remaining between them. CDR1 is GTSNPN, CDR2 SVGIG, per germline (reference sequence). The CDR3 length is 16 residues. The CDR3 loop is CAWSEAGISGANVLTF. Here the CDR3 DNA reads TGTGCCTGGAGTGAAGCAGGGATCTCTGGGGCCAACGTCCTGACTTTC.

This rearrangement joins TRBV9 to TRBJ2-1, with 8 bases matching TRBD2. The CDR3 sequence is 15 residues long. Looked up from germline, CDR1 is SGDLS and CDR2 is YYNGEE. With V trimmed by 3 bases and J by 7 bases, 9 bases remained unmatched. CDR3 in DNA: TGTGCCAGCAGCGCCCAAGCGGGAGTGGGAAATGAGCAGTTCTTC. This gives the protein CASSAQAGVGNEQFF.

The chain carries TRBV4-1 and TRBJ2-2; D might be TRBD2 (6 bases). The CDR3 covers 14 residues. V lost 0 bases and J 8 bases, leaving 10 bases between the germline ends. In germline, CDR1 is MGHRA, CDR2 YSYEKL. In DNA, the CDR3 is TGCGCCAGCAGCCAAGATCAAGGGAGGGGGGAGCTGTTTTTT. It translates to CASSQDQGRGELFF.

This chain uses TRBV12-3 or TRBV12-4 with TRBJ2-3; tentatively, D is TRBD1 or TRBD2 (5 bases each). Deletions cut 8 bases from V and 2 bases from J, with 11 bases between. CDR3 length: 13 residues. The CDR3 region is CASRDGDTDTQYF. The CDR3 region has the DNA TGTGCCAGCCGGGACGGGGACACAGATACGCAGTATTTT.

The V gene is TRBV5-4, the J gene TRBJ2-1; D is unclear. The CDR3 sequence is 16 residues long. CDR1 is SGHNT and CDR2 is YYREEE in the germline V gene (reference sequence). V lost 5 bases and J lost 6, with 21 bases in between. The CDR3 spells CASRTQNTKGGNEQFF. The CDR3 coding sequence is TGTGCCAGCAGAACGCAAAACACGAAGGGTGGCAATGAGCAGTTCTTC.

A single count supports this clone. The chain uses TRBV27 and TRBJ2-3, with D unresolved. Germline loops: CDR1 MNHEY, CDR2 SMNVEV (reference sequence). Trimming took 6 bases from V and 3 from J, leaving 10 bases between them. CDR3 length: 13 amino acids. The CDR3 sequence is CASSPTNTDTQYF. The CDR3 DNA sequence: TGTGCCAGCAGCCCGACAAATACAGATACGCAGTATTTT.

CDR3 loop: CALRRDRGHEQYF. The DNA of the CDR3 is TGTGCCCTTCGGCGGGACAGGGGCCACGAGCAGTACTTC. This chain links TRBV6-5 with TRBJ2-7; 10 bases agree with TRBD1. With V trimmed by 11 bases and J by 5 bases, 9 bases remained unmatched. This CDR3 spans 13 amino acids. CDR1 and CDR2 (germline): MNHEY, SVGAGI.

The V call is TRBV3-1 (or the pseudogene TRBV3-2), the J call TRBJ2-1; D remains unclear. CDR1 and CDR2 (germline): LGHDT, YNNKEL (reference sequence). The V end was cut by 3 bases, the J end by 0 bases, with 9 bases between. The CDR3 extends over 15 amino acids. Written as DNA, the CDR3 is TGTGCCAGCAGCCAGGGCACGAGCTCCTACAATGAGCAGTTCTTC. Amino acids: CASSQGTSSYNEQFF.

The chain has TRBV11-2 and TRBJ2-1; D possibly uses TRBD1 or TRBD2 (7 bases each). V was clipped by 5 bases and J by 4 bases, with 15 bases between them. There are 15 residues in the CDR3. Germline-derived CDR1 and CDR2 are SGHAT and FQNNGV. The CDR3 DNA reads as TGTGCCAGCAGCCCAGGGGGAGGGGGGTACAATGAGCAGTTCTTC. This encodes CASSPGGGGYNEQFF. Looking up the rest from reference TRBV11-2 and TRBJ2-1 gives the full variable domain: EAGVAQSPRYKIIEKRQSVAFWCNPISGHATLYWYQQILGQGPKLLIQFQNNGVVDDSQLPKDRFSAERLKGVDSTLKIQPAKLEDSAVYLCASSPGGGGYNEQFFGPGTRLTVL.

The chain carries TRBV5-6 and TRBJ2-7, with TRBD1 as a possible D gene (5 bases). The V end lost 2 bases, the J end lost 4 bases, and 13 bases lay between the germline ends. This CDR3 is 14 amino acids long. Germline V gene sequence: CDR1 SGHDT, CDR2 YYEEEE. The CDR3 DNA reads as TGTGCCAGCAGCTTCACGGCAGCAGGGTACGAGCAGTACTTC. Translating it yields CASSFTAAGYEQYF.

The chain carries TRBV2 and TRBJ1-2; 10 positions agree with TRBD1. V was clipped by 6 bases and J by 5 bases; unmatched bases: 9. The CDR3 contains 15 residues. Germline V gives CDR1 SNHLY, CDR2 FYNNEI. CDR3 bases: TGTGCCAGCAGGGGACAGGGGACGCCCCCGTATGGCTACACCTTC. Translation gives CASRGQGTPPYGYTF. Together with reference TRBV2 and TRBJ1-2, the CDR3 gives the full variable domain: EPEVTQTPSHQVTQMGQEVILRCVPISNHLYFYWYRQILGQKVEFLVSFYNNEISEKSEIFDDQFSVERPDGSNFTLKIRSTKLEDSAMYFCASRGQGTPPYGYTFGSGTRLTVV.

The chain has TRBV30 and TRBJ2-2; D ambiguous. Per germline, CDR1 GTSNPN and CDR2 SVGIG (reference sequence). This CDR3 region has 14 residues. CDR3: CAQLRPLNTGELFF. The CDR3 DNA reads as TGTGCTCAACTGCGCCCCCTGAACACCGGGGAGCTGTTTTTT. The whole variable domain, filled in from reference TRBV30 and TRBJ2-2, reads SQTIHQWPATLVQPVGSPLSLECTVEGTSNPNLYWYRQAAGRGLQLLFYSVGIGQISSEVPQNLSASRPQDRQFILSSKKLLLSDSGFYLCAQLRPLNTGELFFGEGSRLTVL.

This chain connects TRBV3-1 (or the pseudogene TRBV3-2) to TRBJ2-1; TRBD2 might be the D (6 bases). Trimming removed 4 bases at V and 2 bases at J, with 15 bases between. The germline V gene encodes CDR1 LGHDT and CDR2 YNNKEL (reference sequence). CDR3 length: 16 residues. CDR3 amino acids: CASSLLAPGTYNEQFF. The CDR3 DNA reads as TGTGCCAGCAGCCTCCTAGCGCCAGGGACCTACAATGAGCAGTTCTTC.

The chain carries TRBV11-3 and TRBJ2-1; 7 nucleotides line up with TRBD2. Germline V gives CDR1 SGHNT, CDR2 YENEEA. Trimming cost V 1 base and J 2 bases; bases outside gene matches: 5. This CDR3 region has 16 residues. The CDR3 DNA sequence: TGTGCCAGCAGCTTAGCCGGGACTAATACCTACAATGAGCAGTTCTTC. Residues: CASSLAGTNTYNEQFF.

There are a few counts of this clone. The CDR3 bases are TGCGCCAGCCGCCTGTCATCAGGGGGGGAGGGCTACACCTTC. As protein: CASRLSSGGEGYTF. V gene TRBV4-1 combines with J gene TRBJ1-2, with 7 bases identical to TRBD1. CDR1 MGHRA and CDR2 YSYEKL come from the germline V gene. V gave up 8 bases and J gave up 8 bases; unmatched junction bases: 14. CDR3 length equals 14 residues.

This chain uses TRBV7-8 with TRBJ1-1, with 10 nucleotides matching TRBD1. The CDR3 loop spans 17 amino acids. Losses at the gene ends were 1 base for V and 0 bases for J; bases not matched to a gene: 5. The germline V gene has CDR1 SGHVS and CDR2 FQNEAQ. The CDR3 protein is CASSLVRTGGLNTEAFF. CDR3 coding DNA: TGTGCCAGCAGCTTAGTTCGGACAGGGGGATTGAACACTGAAGCTTTCTTT.